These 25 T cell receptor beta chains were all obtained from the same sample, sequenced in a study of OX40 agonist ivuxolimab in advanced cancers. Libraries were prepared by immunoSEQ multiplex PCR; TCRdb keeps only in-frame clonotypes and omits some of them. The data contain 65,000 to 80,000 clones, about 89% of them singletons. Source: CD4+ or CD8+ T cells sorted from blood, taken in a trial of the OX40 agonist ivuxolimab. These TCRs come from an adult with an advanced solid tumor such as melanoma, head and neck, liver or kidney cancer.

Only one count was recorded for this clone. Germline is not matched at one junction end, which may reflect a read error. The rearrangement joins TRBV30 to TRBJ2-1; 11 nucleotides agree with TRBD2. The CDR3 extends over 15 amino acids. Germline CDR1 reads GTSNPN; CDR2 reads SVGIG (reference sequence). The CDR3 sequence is CAWSPLAGGYTEQFF. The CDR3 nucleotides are TGTGCCTGGTCTCCCTTAGCGGGAGGGTACACTGAGCAGTTCTTC.

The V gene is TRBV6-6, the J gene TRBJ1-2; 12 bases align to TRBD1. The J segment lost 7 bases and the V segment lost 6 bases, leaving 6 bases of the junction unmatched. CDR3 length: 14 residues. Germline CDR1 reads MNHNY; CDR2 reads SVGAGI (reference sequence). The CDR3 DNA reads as TGTGCCAGCAGCTCCGGGACAGGGGGCTTTGGCTACACCTTC. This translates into CASSSGTGGFGYTF.

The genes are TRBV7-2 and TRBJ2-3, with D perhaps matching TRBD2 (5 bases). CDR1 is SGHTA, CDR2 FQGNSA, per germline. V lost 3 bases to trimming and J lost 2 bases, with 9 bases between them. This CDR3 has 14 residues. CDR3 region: CASSLTKDTDTQYF. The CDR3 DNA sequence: TGTGCCAGCAGCTTGACTAAGGACACAGATACGCAGTATTTT.

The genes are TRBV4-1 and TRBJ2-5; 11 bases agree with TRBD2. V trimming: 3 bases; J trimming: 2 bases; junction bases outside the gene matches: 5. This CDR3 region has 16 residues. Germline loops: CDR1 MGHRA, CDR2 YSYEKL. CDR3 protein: CASSQGGTSGQETQYF. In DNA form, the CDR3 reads TGCGCCAGCAGCCAGGGAGGGACTAGCGGACAAGAGACCCAGTACTTC.

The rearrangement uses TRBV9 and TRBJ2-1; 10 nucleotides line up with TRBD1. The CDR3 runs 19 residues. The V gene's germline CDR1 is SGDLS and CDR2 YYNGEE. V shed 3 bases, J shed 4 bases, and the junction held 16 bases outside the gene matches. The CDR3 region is CASSGTPGTTGGGYNEQFF. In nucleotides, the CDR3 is TGTGCCAGCAGCGGAACCCCCGGAACGACAGGGGGCGGGTACAATGAGCAGTTCTTC.

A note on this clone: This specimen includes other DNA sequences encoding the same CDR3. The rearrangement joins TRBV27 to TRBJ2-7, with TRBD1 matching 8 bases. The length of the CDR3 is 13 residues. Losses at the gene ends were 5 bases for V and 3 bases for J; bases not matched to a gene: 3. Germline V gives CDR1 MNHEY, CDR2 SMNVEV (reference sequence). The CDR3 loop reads CASSLGQDYEQYF. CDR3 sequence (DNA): TGTGCCAGCAGTCTGGGACAGGACTACGAGCAGTACTTC.

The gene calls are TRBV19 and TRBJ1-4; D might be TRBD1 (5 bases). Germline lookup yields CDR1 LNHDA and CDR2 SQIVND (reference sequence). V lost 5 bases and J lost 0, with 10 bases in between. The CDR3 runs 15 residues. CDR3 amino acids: CASSLGLATNEKLFF. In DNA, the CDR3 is TGTGCCAGTAGTCTGGGACTAGCAACTAATGAAAAACTGTTTTTT.

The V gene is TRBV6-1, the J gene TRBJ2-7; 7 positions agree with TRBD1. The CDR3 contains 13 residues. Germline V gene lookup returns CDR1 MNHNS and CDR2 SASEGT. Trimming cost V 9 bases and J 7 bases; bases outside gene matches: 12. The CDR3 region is CASFRTGAGEQYF. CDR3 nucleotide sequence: TGTGCCAGTTTTCGCACAGGGGCTGGGGAGCAGTACTTC.

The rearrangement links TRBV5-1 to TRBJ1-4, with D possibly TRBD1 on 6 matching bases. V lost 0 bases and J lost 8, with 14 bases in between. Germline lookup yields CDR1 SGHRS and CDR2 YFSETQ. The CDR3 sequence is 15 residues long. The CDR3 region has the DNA TGCGCCAGCAGCTTGGGACAGGCTCCCCGCGAAAAACTGTTTTTT. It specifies CASSLGQAPREKLFF.

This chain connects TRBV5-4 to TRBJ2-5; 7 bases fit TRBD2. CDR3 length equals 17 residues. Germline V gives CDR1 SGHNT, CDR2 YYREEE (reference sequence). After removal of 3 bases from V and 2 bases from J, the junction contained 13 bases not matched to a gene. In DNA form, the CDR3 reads TGTGCCAGCAGCTACCTAGCGGACCGATTTGTTCAAGAGACCCAGTACTTC. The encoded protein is CASSYLADRFVQETQYF.

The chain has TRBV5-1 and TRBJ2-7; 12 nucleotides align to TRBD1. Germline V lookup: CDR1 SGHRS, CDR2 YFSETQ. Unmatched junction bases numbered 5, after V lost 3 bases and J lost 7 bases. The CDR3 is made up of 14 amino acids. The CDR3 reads CASSSGQGAREQYF. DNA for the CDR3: TGCGCCAGCAGCTCGGGACAGGGGGCGCGGGAGCAGTACTTC.

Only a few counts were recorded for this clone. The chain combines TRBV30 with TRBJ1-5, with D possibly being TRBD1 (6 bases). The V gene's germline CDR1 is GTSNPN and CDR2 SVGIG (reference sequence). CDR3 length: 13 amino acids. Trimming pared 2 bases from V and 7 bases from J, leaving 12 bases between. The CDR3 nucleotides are TGTGCCTGGAGTATGGGGGGCGGCCAGCCCCAGCATTTT. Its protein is CAWSMGGGQPQHF.

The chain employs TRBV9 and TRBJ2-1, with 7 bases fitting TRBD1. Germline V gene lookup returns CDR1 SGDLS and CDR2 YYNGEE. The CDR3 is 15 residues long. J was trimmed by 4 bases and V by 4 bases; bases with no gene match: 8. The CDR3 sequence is CASSSSGTAYNEQFF. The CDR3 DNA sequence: TGTGCCAGCAGCTCGTCCGGGACAGCTTACAATGAGCAGTTCTTC. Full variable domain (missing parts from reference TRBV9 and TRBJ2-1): DSGVTQTPKHLITATGQRVTLRCSPRSGDLSVYWYQQSLDQGLQFLIQYYNGEERAKGNILERFSAQQFPDLHSELNLSSLELGDSALYFCASSSSGTAYNEQFFGPGTRLTVL.

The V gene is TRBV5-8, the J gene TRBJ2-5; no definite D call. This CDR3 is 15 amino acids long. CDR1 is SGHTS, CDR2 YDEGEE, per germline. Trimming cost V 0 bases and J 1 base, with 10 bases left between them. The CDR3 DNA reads TGTGCCAGCAGCTTGGCCGTCGGAGCCCAAGAGACCCAGTACTTC. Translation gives CASSLAVGAQETQYF.

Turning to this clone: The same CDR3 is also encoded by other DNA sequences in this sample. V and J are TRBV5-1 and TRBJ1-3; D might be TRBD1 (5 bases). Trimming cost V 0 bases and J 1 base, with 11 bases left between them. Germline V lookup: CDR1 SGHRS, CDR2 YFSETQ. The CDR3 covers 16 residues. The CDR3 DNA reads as TGCGCCAGCAGCTTGGGAGACAGAAGTTCTGGAAACACCATATATTTT. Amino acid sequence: CASSLGDRSSGNTIYF.

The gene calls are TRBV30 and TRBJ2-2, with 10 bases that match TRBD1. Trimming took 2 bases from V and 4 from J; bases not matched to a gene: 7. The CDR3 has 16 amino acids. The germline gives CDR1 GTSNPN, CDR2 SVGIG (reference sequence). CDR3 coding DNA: TGTGCCTGGAGTCCCACCGGGACAGGGGTCACCGGGGAGCTGTTTTTT. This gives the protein CAWSPTGTGVTGELFF.

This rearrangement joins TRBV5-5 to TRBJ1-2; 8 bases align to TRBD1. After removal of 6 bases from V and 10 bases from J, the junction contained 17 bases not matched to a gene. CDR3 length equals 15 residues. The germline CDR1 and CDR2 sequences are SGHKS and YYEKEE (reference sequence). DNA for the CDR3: TGTGCCAGCATCCTGGGAGGGTCAGGGGGCGTCGACTACACCTTC. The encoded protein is CASILGGSGGVDYTF.

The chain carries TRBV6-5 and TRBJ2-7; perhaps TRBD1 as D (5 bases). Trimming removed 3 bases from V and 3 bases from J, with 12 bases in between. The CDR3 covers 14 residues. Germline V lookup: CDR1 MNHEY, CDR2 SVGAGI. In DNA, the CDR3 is TGTGCCAGCAGTTATGGGCCAGGGTTCTACGAGCAGTACTTC. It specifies CASSYGPGFYEQYF.

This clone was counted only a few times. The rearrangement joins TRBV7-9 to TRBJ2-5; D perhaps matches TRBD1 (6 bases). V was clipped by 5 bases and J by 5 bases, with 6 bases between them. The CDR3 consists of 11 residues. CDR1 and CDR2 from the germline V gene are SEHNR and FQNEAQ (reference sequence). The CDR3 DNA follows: TGTGCCAGCAGCCAGGGGGAGACCCAGTACTTC. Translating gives CASSQGETQYF.

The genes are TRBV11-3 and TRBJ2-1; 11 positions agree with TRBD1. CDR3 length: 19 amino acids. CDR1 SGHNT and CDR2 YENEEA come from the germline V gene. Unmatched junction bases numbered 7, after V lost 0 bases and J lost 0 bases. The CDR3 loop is CASSLDRGTGGLSYNEQFF. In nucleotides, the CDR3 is TGTGCCAGCAGCTTAGATCGAGGGACAGGGGGACTCTCCTACAATGAGCAGTTCTTC.

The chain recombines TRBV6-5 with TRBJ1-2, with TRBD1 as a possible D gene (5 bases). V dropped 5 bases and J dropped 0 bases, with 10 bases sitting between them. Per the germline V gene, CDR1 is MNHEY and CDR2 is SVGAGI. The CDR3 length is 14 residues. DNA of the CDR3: TGTGCCAGCAGTGAAAGGGGAACTAACTATGGCTACACCTTC. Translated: CASSERGTNYGYTF.

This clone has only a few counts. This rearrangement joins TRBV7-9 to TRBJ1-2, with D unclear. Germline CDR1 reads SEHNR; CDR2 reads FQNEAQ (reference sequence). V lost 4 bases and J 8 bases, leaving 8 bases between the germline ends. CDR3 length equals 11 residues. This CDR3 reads CASSSGRGYTF. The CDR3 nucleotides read TGTGCCAGCAGCTCGGGAAGGGGCTACACCTTC.

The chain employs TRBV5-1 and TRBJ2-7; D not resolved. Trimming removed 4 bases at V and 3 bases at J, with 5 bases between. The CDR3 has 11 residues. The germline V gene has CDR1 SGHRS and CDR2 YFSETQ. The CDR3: CASSNSYEQYF. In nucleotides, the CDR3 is TGCGCCAGCAGCAATAGCTACGAGCAGTACTTC.

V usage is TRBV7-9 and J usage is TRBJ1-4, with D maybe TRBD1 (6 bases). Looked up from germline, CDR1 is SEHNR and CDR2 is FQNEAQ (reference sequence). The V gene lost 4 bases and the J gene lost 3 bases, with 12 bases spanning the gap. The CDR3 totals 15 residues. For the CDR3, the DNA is TGTGCCAGCAGCTCAAGGACAGTCTCTAATGAAAAACTGTTTTTT. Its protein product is CASSSRTVSNEKLFF. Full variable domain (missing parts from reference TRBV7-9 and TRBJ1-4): DTGVSQNPRHKITKRGQNVTFRCDPISEHNRLYWYRQTLGQGPEFLTYFQNEAQLEKSRLLSDRFSAERPKGSFSTLEIQRTEQGDSAMYLCASSSRTVSNEKLFFGSGTQLSVL.

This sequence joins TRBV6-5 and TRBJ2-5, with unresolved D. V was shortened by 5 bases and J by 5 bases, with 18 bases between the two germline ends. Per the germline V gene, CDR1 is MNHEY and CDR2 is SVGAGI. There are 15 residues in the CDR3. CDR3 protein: CASSPGGRFVETQYF. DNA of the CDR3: TGTGCCAGCAGTCCTGGTGGCAGGTTTGTGGAGACCCAGTACTTC.